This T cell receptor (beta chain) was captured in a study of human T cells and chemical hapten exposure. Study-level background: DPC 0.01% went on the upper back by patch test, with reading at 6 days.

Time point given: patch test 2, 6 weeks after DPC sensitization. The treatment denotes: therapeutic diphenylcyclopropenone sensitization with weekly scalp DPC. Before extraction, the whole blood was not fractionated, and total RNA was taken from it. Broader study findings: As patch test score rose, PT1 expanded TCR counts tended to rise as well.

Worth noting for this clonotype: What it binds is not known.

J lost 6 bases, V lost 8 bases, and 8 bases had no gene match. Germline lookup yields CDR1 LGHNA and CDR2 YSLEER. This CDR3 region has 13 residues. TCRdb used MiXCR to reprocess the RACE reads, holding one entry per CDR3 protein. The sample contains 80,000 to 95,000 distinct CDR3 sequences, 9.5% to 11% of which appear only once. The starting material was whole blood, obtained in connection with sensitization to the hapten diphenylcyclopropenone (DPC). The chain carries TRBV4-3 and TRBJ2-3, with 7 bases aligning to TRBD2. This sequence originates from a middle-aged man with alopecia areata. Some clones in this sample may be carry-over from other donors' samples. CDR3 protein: CASGLTSDDTQYF. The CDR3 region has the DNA TGCGCCAGCGGGCTAACTAGCGACGATACGCAGTATTTT.